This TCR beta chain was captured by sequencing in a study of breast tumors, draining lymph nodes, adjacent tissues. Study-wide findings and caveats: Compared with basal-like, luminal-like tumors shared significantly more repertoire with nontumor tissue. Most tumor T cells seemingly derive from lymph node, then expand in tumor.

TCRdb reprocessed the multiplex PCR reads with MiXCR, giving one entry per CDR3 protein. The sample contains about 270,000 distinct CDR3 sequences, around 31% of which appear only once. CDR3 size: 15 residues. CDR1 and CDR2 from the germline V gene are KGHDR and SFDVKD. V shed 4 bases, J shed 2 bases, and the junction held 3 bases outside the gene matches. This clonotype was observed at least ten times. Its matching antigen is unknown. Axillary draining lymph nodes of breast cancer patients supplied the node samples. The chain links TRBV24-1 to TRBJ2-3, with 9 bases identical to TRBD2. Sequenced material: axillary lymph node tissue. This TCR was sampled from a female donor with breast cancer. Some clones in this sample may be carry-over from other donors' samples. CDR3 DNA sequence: TGTGCCACCAGTGAATTAGCGGGAGCCACAGATACGCAGTATTTT. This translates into CATSELAGATDTQYF.